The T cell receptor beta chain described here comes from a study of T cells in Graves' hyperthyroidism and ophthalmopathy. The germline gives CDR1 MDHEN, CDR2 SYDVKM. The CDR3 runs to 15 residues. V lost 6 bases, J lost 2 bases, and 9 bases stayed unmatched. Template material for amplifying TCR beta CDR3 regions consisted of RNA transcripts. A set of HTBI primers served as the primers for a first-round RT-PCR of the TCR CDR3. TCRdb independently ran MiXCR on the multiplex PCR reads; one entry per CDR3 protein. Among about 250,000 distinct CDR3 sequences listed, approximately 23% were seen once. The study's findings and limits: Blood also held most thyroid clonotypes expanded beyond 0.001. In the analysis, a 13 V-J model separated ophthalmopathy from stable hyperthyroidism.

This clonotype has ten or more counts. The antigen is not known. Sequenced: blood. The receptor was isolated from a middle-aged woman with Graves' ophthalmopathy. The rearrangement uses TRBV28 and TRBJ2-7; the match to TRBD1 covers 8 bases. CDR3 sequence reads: CASRPRDRFPYEQYF. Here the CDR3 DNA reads TGTGCCAGCAGACCCCGGGACAGGTTCCCCTACGAGCAGTACTTC.